The 31 T cell receptor beta chains below were found in one sample sequenced in a study of blood T cell repertoires in COVID-19. Libraries were prepared by immunoSEQ multiplex PCR; TCRdb keeps only in-frame clonotypes and omits some of them. Of almost 70,000 clones detected, 70% to 90% appear once; the ten largest clones hold about 6.4%. Sample: peripheral blood. These receptors were taken from a woman aged 70-85 years with acute or convalescent COVID-19.

This clone was detected once. V usage is TRBV28 and J usage is TRBJ2-7, with 12 bases that match TRBD2. The CDR3 is 14 residues long. Trimming took 4 bases from V and 3 from J; bases not matched to a gene: 1. From germline, CDR1 is MDHEN and CDR2 SYDVKM. CDR3 residues: CASSSTSGSYEQYF. The CDR3 nucleotides are TGTGCCAGCAGTTCGACTAGCGGGAGCTACGAGCAGTACTTC.

CDR3 protein: CASSQANPGIQPQHF. Written as DNA, the CDR3 is TGCGCCAGCAGCCAAGCTAATCCGGGAATTCAGCCCCAGCATTTT. The chain uses TRBV4-1 and TRBJ1-5; D unresolved. This CDR3 spans 15 amino acids. The germline gives CDR1 MGHRA, CDR2 YSYEKL. The V gene lost 1 base and the J gene lost 6 bases, with 13 bases spanning the gap.

The chain couples TRBV15 to TRBJ2-1; TRBD2 aligns across 11 bases. The CDR3 is made up of 16 amino acids. The V segment lost 2 bases and the J segment 9 bases; nucleotides outside the gene matches: 9. CDR1 and CDR2 (germline): LNHNV, YYDKDF (reference sequence). CDR3 residues: CATSRSGWLAGGEQFF. CDR3 DNA sequence: TGTGCCACCAGCAGATCAGGGTGGCTAGCGGGAGGTGAGCAGTTCTTC.

V usage is TRBV28 and J usage is TRBJ1-2; 9 positions match TRBD1. V shed 2 bases, J shed 3 bases, and the junction held 7 bases outside the gene matches. The CDR3 sequence is 16 residues long. Germline loops: CDR1 MDHEN, CDR2 SYDVKM. CDR3 loop: CASSLTGGYAHYGYTF. For the CDR3, the DNA is TGTGCCAGCAGTTTAACAGGGGGCTACGCCCACTATGGCTACACCTTC.

The rearrangement joins TRBV2 to TRBJ1-2, with TRBD1 matching over 7 bases. J lost 4 bases, V lost 8 bases, and 10 bases had no gene match. The germline V gene has CDR1 SNHLY and CDR2 FYNNEI. The CDR3 runs to 14 residues. CDR3 nucleotide sequence: TGTGCCAGCTTTGATCAGGACAGGATCTATGGCTACACCTTC. It codes for CASFDQDRIYGYTF.

The rearrangement uses TRBV30 and TRBJ1-6; TRBD1 aligns across 8 bases. This CDR3 contains 14 residues. Germline values: CDR1 GTSNPN, CDR2 SVGIG (reference sequence). The V and J ends lost 1 base and 9 bases, in that order; junction bases with no gene match: 5. CDR3 sequence: CAWSAGTGTSPLHF. The CDR3 bases are TGTGCCTGGAGTGCCGGGACAGGAACTTCACCCCTCCACTTT.

The count of this clone is one. This chain uses TRBV9 with TRBJ2-3, with D tentatively TRBD2 (5 bases). The germline V gene encodes CDR1 SGDLS and CDR2 YYNGEE. V lost 0 bases to trimming and J lost 5 bases, with 25 bases between them. This CDR3 contains 19 residues. CDR3 in amino acids: CASSVEGDITRGQLDTQYF. The CDR3 DNA reads TGTGCCAGCAGCGTAGAAGGAGACATTACTCGAGGGCAGTTAGATACGCAGTATTTT.

This chain links TRBV30 with TRBJ2-1; 10 bases line up with TRBD1. CDR1 and CDR2 (germline): GTSNPN, SVGIG (reference sequence). The CDR3 consists of 14 residues. V gave up 5 bases and J gave up 7 bases; unmatched junction bases: 8. The CDR3 region has the DNA TGTGCCTGGGGGGGGGACAGGGGTATGAATGAGCAGTTCTTC. This gives the protein CAWGGDRGMNEQFF.

The CDR3 is CASSQQTMDSAGYTF. In DNA, the CDR3 is TGTGCCAGCAGCCAACAAACGATGGACAGTGCGGGCTACACCTTC. This rearrangement joins TRBV4-2 to TRBJ1-2; D may be TRBD1 (6 bases). V gave up 2 bases and J gave up 8 bases, with 18 bases separating them. Germline V lookup: CDR1 LGHNA, CDR2 YNFKEQ. The CDR3 is made up of 15 amino acids.

This clone was picked up a small number of times. The chain employs TRBV7-6 and TRBJ2-1; 8 bases agree with TRBD2. With V trimmed by 9 bases and J by 3 bases, 10 bases remained unmatched. The CDR3 is 15 amino acids. Germline V CDR1 and CDR2: SGHVS, FNYEAQ. The DNA of the CDR3 is TGTGCCAGTCAGAGCGGGGGCCTTATCTACAATGAGCAGTTCTTC. Residues: CASQSGGLIYNEQFF.

This clone was detected only a few times. J is TRBJ1-2 and V is TRBV28; TRBD1 matches 9 bases. Germline V gene sequence: CDR1 MDHEN, CDR2 SYDVKM. V shed 6 bases and J 2 bases; nucleotides not matched to a gene: 4. The CDR3 consists of 14 residues. The CDR3 DNA is TGTGCCAGCAGCGAAGACAGGGGGAACTATGGCTACACCTTC. It encodes CASSEDRGNYGYTF.

The V call is TRBV2, the J call TRBJ1-4, with D unresolved. This CDR3 has 18 amino acids. Trimming removed 7 bases at V and 0 bases at J, with 21 bases between. Germline loops: CDR1 SNHLY, CDR2 FYNNEI. The CDR3 nucleotides are TGTGCCAGCAATACCTGGCGGGTGCCTCTTGCAACTAATGAAAAACTGTTTTTT. Protein: CASNTWRVPLATNEKLFF.

The J gene is TRBJ1-1, the V gene TRBV11-3; D gene ambiguous. V lost 1 base to trimming and J lost 4 bases, with 4 bases between them. Germline CDR1 SGHNT, CDR2 YENEEA. This CDR3 has 12 residues. CDR3 bases: TGTGCCAGCAGCTTAGTTCTCACTGAAGCTTTCTTT. It specifies CASSLVLTEAFF.

The chain carries TRBV19 and TRBJ2-3, with 11 bases that match TRBD1. Unmatched junction bases numbered 2, after V lost 6 bases and J lost 6 bases. The CDR3 loop spans 13 amino acids. Germline V gene sequence: CDR1 LNHDA, CDR2 SQIVND (reference sequence). Here the CDR3 reads CASSRDRGDTQYF. Here the CDR3 DNA reads TGTGCCAGTAGCAGGGACAGGGGGGATACGCAGTATTTT.

The chain couples TRBV9 to TRBJ2-1; tentative D call: TRBD2 (6 bases). Germline CDR1 reads SGDLS; CDR2 reads YYNGEE. V was clipped by 4 bases and J by 3 bases, with 14 bases between them. The CDR3 extends over 15 amino acids. The CDR3 spells CASSSTGRDYNEQFF. CDR3 in DNA: TGTGCCAGCAGCTCGACGGGGCGGGACTACAATGAGCAGTTCTTC.

The chain is built from TRBV4-2 and TRBJ2-2, with D unresolved. V dropped 1 base and J dropped 7 bases, with 16 bases sitting between them. This CDR3 contains 16 residues. Germline CDR1 reads LGHNA; CDR2 reads YNFKEQ. The CDR3 nucleotides are TGTGCCAGCAGCCAAGCCTTGGGCCCTCTCGGCGGGGAGCTGTTTTTT. It translates to CASSQALGPLGGELFF.

V gene TRBV28 combines with J gene TRBJ1-1, with 9 bases aligning to TRBD1. This CDR3 has 15 amino acids. Germline CDR1 reads MDHEN; CDR2 reads SYDVKM. V was pared by 3 bases and J by 6 bases, with 8 bases of the junction left unmatched. The CDR3 nucleotides read TGTGCCAGCAGTTTTCCGGGACAGGGTCACCCTGAAGCTTTCTTT. Translating it yields CASSFPGQGHPEAFF.

This chain connects TRBV9 to TRBJ2-7, with a tentative D call TRBD2 (6 bases). V lost 2 bases and J lost 3, with 12 bases in between. Germline V lookup: CDR1 SGDLS, CDR2 YYNGEE. This CDR3 has 14 amino acids. CDR3 amino acids: CASSVGGGIYEQYF. CDR3 nucleotides: TGTGCCAGCAGCGTGGGAGGAGGTATCTACGAGCAGTACTTC. Based on the CDR3 plus reference TRBV9 and TRBJ2-7, the full variable domain is DSGVTQTPKHLITATGQRVTLRCSPRSGDLSVYWYQQSLDQGLQFLIQYYNGEERAKGNILERFSAQQFPDLHSELNLSSLELGDSALYFCASSVGGGIYEQYFGPGTRLTVT.

The chain has TRBV7-2 and TRBJ2-1; 9 bases align to TRBD2. V was clipped by 0 bases and J by 6 bases; unmatched bases: 3. Germline values: CDR1 SGHTA, CDR2 FQGNSA. The CDR3 totals 15 residues. CDR3 nucleotide sequence: TGTGCCAGCAGCTTAGCTAGCGGGGGCTCCAATGAGCAGTTCTTC. It codes for CASSLASGGSNEQFF.

The chain carries TRBV9 and TRBJ2-3; TRBD2 might be the D (7 bases). V was clipped by 0 bases and J by 5 bases, with 16 bases between them. Germline CDR1 reads SGDLS; CDR2 reads YYNGEE. The CDR3 is 16 residues long. The CDR3 DNA follows: TGTGCCAGCAGCGTAGAAGGGGGGGAGGCCCGAGATACGCAGTATTTT. This gives the protein CASSVEGGEARDTQYF.

J is TRBJ1-1 and V is TRBV5-1; 9 nucleotides agree with TRBD1. V trimming: 2 bases; J trimming: 3 bases; junction bases outside the gene matches: 8. The CDR3 totals 16 residues. Germline V CDR1 and CDR2: SGHRS, YFSETQ. As DNA, the CDR3 is TGCGCCAGCAGCTTAGGGACAGGGAATCGGGACACTGAAGCTTTCTTT. It translates to CASSLGTGNRDTEAFF. Full variable domain (remainder filled in from reference TRBV5-1 and TRBJ1-1): KAGVTQTPRYLIKTRGQQVTLSCSPISGHRSVSWYQQTPGQGLQFLFEYFSETQRNKGNFPGRFSGRQFSNSRSEMNVSTLELGDSALYLCASSLGTGNRDTEAFFGQGTRLTVV.

The gene calls are TRBV9 and TRBJ1-6; the match to TRBD1 covers 7 bases. Trimming took 3 bases from V and 6 from J; bases not matched to a gene: 3. Germline CDR1 and CDR2: SGDLS and YYNGEE. This CDR3 is 14 amino acids long. CDR3 protein: CASSADRTNSPLHF. In nucleotides, the CDR3 is TGTGCCAGCAGCGCGGACAGGACTAATTCACCCCTCCACTTT. The entire variable domain, with the rest obtained from reference TRBV9 and TRBJ1-6, is as follows: DSGVTQTPKHLITATGQRVTLRCSPRSGDLSVYWYQQSLDQGLQFLIQYYNGEERAKGNILERFSAQQFPDLHSELNLSSLELGDSALYFCASSADRTNSPLHFGNGTRLTVT.

The V gene is TRBV5-1, the J gene TRBJ2-2, with TRBD1 matching 7 bases. Germline V gives CDR1 SGHRS, CDR2 YFSETQ. Trimming removed 2 bases from V and 5 bases from J; junction bases left unmatched: 6. The CDR3 is 15 amino acids. CDR3 sequence (DNA): TGCGCCAGCAGCTTAGAGGGGGCTAAAACCGGGGAGCTGTTTTTT. This encodes CASSLEGAKTGELFF.

V usage is TRBV3-1 (or the pseudogene TRBV3-2) and J usage is TRBJ1-4; no reliable D call. CDR1 LGHDT and CDR2 YNNKEL come from the germline V gene (reference sequence). The ends were cut back, 3 bases at V and 6 bases at J, with 17 bases in the middle. The CDR3 length is 16 residues. The CDR3 region has the DNA TGTGCCAGCAGCCAGGCCCTTAGAGGTGTGGATGAAAAACTGTTTTTT. This gives the protein CASSQALRGVDEKLFF.

J is TRBJ2-7 and V is TRBV9, with a weak D call TRBD2 (6 bases). Trimming took 4 bases from V and 3 from J, leaving 11 bases between them. The germline gives CDR1 SGDLS, CDR2 YYNGEE. The CDR3 runs to 13 residues. CDR3 bases: TGTGCCAGCAGCAAGCAGGGAGGCTACGAGCAGTACTTC. This codes for CASSKQGGYEQYF.

The genes are TRBV28 and TRBJ1-1; the D gene is possibly TRBD1 (6 bases). There are 15 residues in the CDR3. CDR1 MDHEN and CDR2 SYDVKM come from the germline V gene. The V end was cut by 6 bases, the J end by 1 base, with 15 bases between. The CDR3 nucleotides read TGTGCCAGCAGGCATGGACAGTGGCGGAACACTGAAGCTTTCTTT. It codes for CASRHGQWRNTEAFF.

The genes are TRBV19 and TRBJ2-7; 7 nucleotides line up with TRBD1. CDR3 length: 13 residues. V trimming: 5 bases; J trimming: 2 bases; junction bases outside the gene matches: 3. Germline CDR1 reads LNHDA; CDR2 reads SQIVND (reference sequence). DNA for the CDR3: TGTGCCAGTAGTGCAGGGGGACCCTACGAGCAGTACTTC. This codes for CASSAGGPYEQYF.

The gene calls are TRBV27 and TRBJ1-5; TRBD1 aligns across 10 bases. This CDR3 contains 16 residues. V gave up 4 bases and J gave up 6 bases; unmatched junction bases: 9. The germline gives CDR1 MNHEY, CDR2 SMNVEV (reference sequence). The CDR3 region is CASSSLDRGILQPQHF. As DNA, the CDR3 is TGTGCCAGCAGTTCCCTGGACAGGGGGATTCTTCAGCCCCAGCATTTT.

The gene calls are TRBV5-1 and TRBJ1-4; TRBD1 matches at 8 bases. J gave up 8 bases and V 5 bases, and 5 bases lay outside the gene matches. Germline V gene data show CDR1 as SGHRS and CDR2 as YFSETQ. The CDR3 contains 13 residues. The CDR3 nucleotides read TGCGCCAGCAGTTCGGACAGGGCCGAAAAACTGTTTTTT. This translates into CASSSDRAEKLFF.

V usage is TRBV19 and J usage is TRBJ1-4; no clear D. Germline loops: CDR1 LNHDA, CDR2 SQIVND (reference sequence). V was pared by 6 bases and J by 6 bases, with 11 bases between. CDR3 length: 13 amino acids. CDR3 sequence (DNA): TGTGCCAGTAGATCGACCGGGTATGAAAAACTGTTTTTT. This translates into CASRSTGYEKLFF. Filled out from reference TRBV19 and TRBJ1-4, the complete variable domain reads DGGITQSPKYLFRKEGQNVTLSCEQNLNHDAMYWYRQDPGQGLRLIYYSQIVNDFQKGDIAEGYSVSREKKESFPLTVTSAQKNPTAFYLCASRSTGYEKLFFGSGTQLSVL.

This clone was seen once. The J gene is TRBJ1-2, the V gene TRBV19; D is unresolved. This CDR3 spans 15 amino acids. Per the germline V gene, CDR1 is LNHDA and CDR2 is SQIVND (reference sequence). With 0 bases removed from V and 8 bases from J, the gap between germline ends came to 16 bases. This CDR3 reads CASSIEAASRGGYTF. The CDR3, as DNA: TGTGCCAGTAGTATAGAGGCAGCCTCCCGGGGAGGCTACACCTTC.